These 12 T cell receptor beta chains came from one sample sequenced in a study of beta chain features in type 1 diabetes. Their recognized antigens are unknown. Study-wide points: Moderate yet significant TCRB CDR3 shortening was seen in Type 1 diabetes patients in all four CD4+ subsets.

Every isolated RNA sample was fully reverse transcribed, so sequencing captured expressed TCRB transcripts. Assay used: immunoSEQ multiplex PCR; TCRdb lists only in-frame clones, some missing. Of around 310,000 clones listed, approximately 13% are singletons. The sample was naive CD4+ T cells from blood. The receptors shown here come from a woman aged 18-29 years with type 1 diabetes.

This clone was seen only a few times. V gene TRBV11-2 combines with J gene TRBJ2-1, with 14 bases aligning to TRBD2. Germline loops: CDR1 SGHAT, CDR2 FQNNGV. Trimming removed 5 bases from V and 12 bases from J; junction bases left unmatched: 9. CDR3 length: 15 residues. This CDR3 reads CASSLTGGLAGVQFF. The CDR3 DNA reads as TGTGCCAGCAGCCTAACAGGGGGACTAGCGGGAGTGCAGTTCTTC.

In this sample, this clone turned up a few times. The gene calls are TRBV19 and TRBJ2-1, with 9 nucleotides matching TRBD2. Germline V lookup: CDR1 LNHDA, CDR2 SQIVND (reference sequence). With 6 bases clipped from V and 3 bases from J, the junction kept 9 bases outside the gene matches. The CDR3 has 16 amino acids. DNA for the CDR3: TGTGCCAGTAGCGCCGGAGGAGCGGGAGGCTACAATGAGCAGTTCTTC. Translating gives CASSAGGAGGYNEQFF.

The chain is built from TRBV5-4 and TRBJ2-3; 7 nucleotides match TRBD2. Trimming removed 5 bases from V and 5 bases from J; junction bases left unmatched: 8. The germline gives CDR1 SGHNT, CDR2 YYREEE (reference sequence). CDR3 length: 14 amino acids. In DNA form, the CDR3 reads TGTGCCAGCAGTGATGCGGGAGTGGGAGATACGCAGTATTTT. Amino acids: CASSDAGVGDTQYF.

The rearrangement links TRBV7-9 to TRBJ1-5; 8 bases fit TRBD1. V was clipped by 4 bases and J by 5 bases; unmatched bases: 4. Germline CDR1 reads SEHNR; CDR2 reads FQNEAQ (reference sequence). This CDR3 region has 14 residues. The CDR3 DNA is TGTGCCAGCAGCTCAAAGACAGGGGATCAGCCCCAGCATTTT. Its translation: CASSSKTGDQPQHF.

This clone was recorded a few times. The V call is TRBV7-2, the J call TRBJ2-5; no clear D. The CDR3 consists of 13 residues. In germline, CDR1 is SGHTA, CDR2 FQGNSA. V was trimmed by 5 bases and J by 2 bases, leaving 9 bases between them. CDR3 amino acids: CASSRLLQETQYF. DNA of the CDR3: TGTGCCAGCAGCCGACTTCTTCAAGAGACCCAGTACTTC.

This sequence joins TRBV6-1 and TRBJ2-7; 12 positions match TRBD2. V shed 5 bases, J shed 9 bases, and the junction held 11 bases outside the gene matches. The germline V gene has CDR1 MNHNS and CDR2 SASEGT. The CDR3 is 15 residues long. This CDR3 reads CASSPTSGSLVRQYF. CDR3 bases: TGTGCCAGCAGTCCGACTAGCGGGAGTCTTGTTCGGCAGTACTTC.

This clone was counted only a few times. This chain connects TRBV5-4 to TRBJ2-1, with a possible D match to TRBD2 (5 bases). Trimming cost V 0 bases and J 3 bases, with 10 bases left between them. Germline V lookup: CDR1 SGHNT, CDR2 YYREEE (reference sequence). This CDR3 has 15 residues. The CDR3 DNA follows: TGTGCCAGCAGCTTGGGGCCCGGGAACTACAATGAGCAGTTCTTC. Its protein product is CASSLGPGNYNEQFF. Based on the CDR3 plus reference TRBV5-4 and TRBJ2-1, the full variable domain is ETGVTQSPTHLIKTRGQQVTLRCSSQSGHNTVSWYQQALGQGPQFIFQYYREEENGRGNFPPRFSGLQFPNYSSELNVNALELDDSALYLCASSLGPGNYNEQFFGPGTRLTVL.

The chain recombines TRBV11-2 with TRBJ1-1; D is unresolved. V was cut by 1 base and J by 1 base, with 7 bases left in between. The germline CDR1 and CDR2 sequences are SGHAT and FQNNGV. The CDR3 contains 14 residues. The CDR3 bases are TGTGCCAGCAGCTTAGGCAGGCAGAACACTGAAGCTTTCTTT. Protein product: CASSLGRQNTEAFF.

This clone was recorded a few times. The chain is built from TRBV27 and TRBJ1-1; TRBD1 is a possible D gene (5 bases). The V gene lost 6 bases and the J gene lost 1 base, with 15 bases spanning the gap. The germline gives CDR1 MNHEY, CDR2 SMNVEV (reference sequence). The length of the CDR3 is 15 residues. The CDR3 here is CASSPRWGGNTEAFF. DNA for the CDR3: TGTGCCAGCAGCCCCCGGTGGGGGGGGAACACTGAAGCTTTCTTT.

The chain is built from TRBV10-3 and TRBJ1-4, with D uncertain. The V gene's germline CDR1 is ENHRY and CDR2 SYGVKD. V was clipped by 10 bases and J by 10 bases, with 19 bases between them. The CDR3 length is 13 residues. CDR3 region: CATREGPLGKLFF. The DNA for the CDR3 is TGTGCCACCCGAGAGGGCCCCCTCGGAAAACTGTTTTTT.

The chain couples TRBV9 to TRBJ2-1, with 7 bases matching TRBD2. V gave up 1 base and J gave up 8 bases; unmatched junction bases: 6. The CDR3 has 14 amino acids. From germline, CDR1 is SGDLS and CDR2 YYNGEE. The CDR3 nucleotides read TGTGCCAGCAGCGTAATAGCGGGTGGGGATGAGCAGTTCTTC. Translated, it gives CASSVIAGGDEQFF.

This chain uses TRBV5-4 with TRBJ2-5, with TRBD2 identical over 7 bases. This CDR3 comprises 13 residues. Germline assignment: CDR1 SGHNT and CDR2 YYREEE (reference sequence). V lost 4 bases and J lost 4; bases outside the gene matches: 4. The CDR3 DNA follows: TGTGCCAGCAGCCTAGCGGAAAGAGAGACCCAGTACTTC. Translating gives CASSLAERETQYF. The entire variable domain, with the rest obtained from reference TRBV5-4 and TRBJ2-5, is as follows: ETGVTQSPTHLIKTRGQQVTLRCSSQSGHNTVSWYQQALGQGPQFIFQYYREEENGRGNFPPRFSGLQFPNYSSELNVNALELDDSALYLCASSLAERETQYFGPGTRLLVL.